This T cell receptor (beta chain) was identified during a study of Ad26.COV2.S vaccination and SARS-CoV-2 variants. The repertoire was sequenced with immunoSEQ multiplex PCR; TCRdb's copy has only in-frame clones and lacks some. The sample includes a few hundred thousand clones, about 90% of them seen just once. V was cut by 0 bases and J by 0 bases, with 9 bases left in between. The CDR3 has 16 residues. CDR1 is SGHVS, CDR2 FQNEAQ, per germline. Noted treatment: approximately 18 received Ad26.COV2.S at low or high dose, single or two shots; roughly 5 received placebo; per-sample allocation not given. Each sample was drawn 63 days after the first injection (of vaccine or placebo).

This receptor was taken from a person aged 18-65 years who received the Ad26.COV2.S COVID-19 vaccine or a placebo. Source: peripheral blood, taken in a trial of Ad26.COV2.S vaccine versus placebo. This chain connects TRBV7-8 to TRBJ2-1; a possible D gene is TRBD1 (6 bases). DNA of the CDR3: TGTGCCAGCAGCTTAGCGATGGGGGCCTCCTACAATGAGCAGTTCTTC. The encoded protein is CASSLAMGASYNEQFF.